This TCR beta chain was identified in a study of T cells in Graves' hyperthyroidism and ophthalmopathy. Germline-derived CDR1 and CDR2 are MNHNS and SASEGT. The V gene lost 0 bases and the J gene lost 11 bases, with 17 bases spanning the gap. The CDR3 spans 15 residues. TCR beta CDR3 sequences were amplified from RNA transcripts. With the HTBI primer set, the TCR CDR3 went through a first round of RT-PCR. TCRdb used MiXCR to reprocess the multiplex PCR reads, holding one entry per CDR3 protein. Seen here are a few hundred thousand distinct CDR3 sequences, around a sixth observed once, and the top ten hold around 7.5%. This clonotype was observed at least ten times. Antigen: not known. Points from the study as a whole: Blood held most thyroid clonotypes expanded above 0.001 frequency.

Criteria for exclusion of patients were uncontrolled infection, other autoimmune disease, pregnancy or lactation. Orbital computed tomography and thyroid ultrasound, together with serum TRAb and thyroxine and clinical symptoms, were used for diagnoses. PBMCs were collected from a roughly 10 ml volume of fresh peripheral blood. This chain joins TRBV6-1 and TRBJ2-1, with no clear D. The specimen was blood. This receptor was taken from a woman in her 30s with Graves' hyperthyroidism. This chain's CDR3 is CASSEALLGPVKQFF. The CDR3 DNA reads as TGTGCCAGCAGTGAAGCGCTTCTTGGTCCCGTAAAGCAGTTCTTC.